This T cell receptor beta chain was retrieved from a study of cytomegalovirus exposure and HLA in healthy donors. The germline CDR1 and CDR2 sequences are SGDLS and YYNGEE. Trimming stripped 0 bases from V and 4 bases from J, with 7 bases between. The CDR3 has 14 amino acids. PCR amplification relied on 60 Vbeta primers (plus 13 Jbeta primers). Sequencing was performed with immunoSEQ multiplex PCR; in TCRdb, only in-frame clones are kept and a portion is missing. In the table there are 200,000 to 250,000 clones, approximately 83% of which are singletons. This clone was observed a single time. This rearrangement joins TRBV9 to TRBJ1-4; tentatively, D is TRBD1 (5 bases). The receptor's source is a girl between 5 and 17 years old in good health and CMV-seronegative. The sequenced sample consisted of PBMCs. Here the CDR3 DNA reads TGTGCCAGCAGCGTAGGGCAGGGTAATGAAAAACTGTTTTTT. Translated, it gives CASSVGQGNEKLFF.